This T cell receptor beta chain was obtained from a study of blood T cell repertoires in COVID-19. Across the whole study: Sources were T cells, B-cell-depleted T cells, or PBMCs; the material itself was cDNA or gDNA.

Method: immunoSEQ multiplex PCR; TCRdb's copy keeps in-frame clones and lacks some. The sample holds a few hundred thousand clones; 80% to 90% are singletons and the top ten take 9.2%. Germline V gene lookup returns CDR1 GTSNPN and CDR2 SVGIG (reference sequence). Trimming took off 2 bases at V and 0 bases at J, with 15 bases between the two ends. The CDR3 spans 16 residues. Cohorts were assigned according to the clinical history that participants reported. The sequenced sample consisted of PBMCs or T cells enriched from blood (not recorded which). This sequence joins TRBV30 and TRBJ2-3, with a possible D match to TRBD1 (5 bases). The TCR originated in a man aged 40-49 years who had recovered from COVID-19. CDR3 bases: TGTGCCTGGAGTAGGGGCAGTACAACTAGCACAGATACGCAGTATTTT. Translation gives CAWSRGSTTSTDTQYF.